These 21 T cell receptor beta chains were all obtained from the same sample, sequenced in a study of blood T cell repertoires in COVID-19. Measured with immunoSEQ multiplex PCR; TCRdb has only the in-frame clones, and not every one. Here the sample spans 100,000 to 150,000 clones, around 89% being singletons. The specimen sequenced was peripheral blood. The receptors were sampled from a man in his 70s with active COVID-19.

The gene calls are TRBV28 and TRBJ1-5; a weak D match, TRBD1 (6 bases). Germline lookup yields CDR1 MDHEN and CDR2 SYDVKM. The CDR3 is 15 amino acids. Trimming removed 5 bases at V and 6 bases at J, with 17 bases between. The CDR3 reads CASSTQTGGGQPQHF. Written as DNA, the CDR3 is TGTGCCAGCAGTACCCAAACGGGGGGCGGTCAGCCCCAGCATTTT.

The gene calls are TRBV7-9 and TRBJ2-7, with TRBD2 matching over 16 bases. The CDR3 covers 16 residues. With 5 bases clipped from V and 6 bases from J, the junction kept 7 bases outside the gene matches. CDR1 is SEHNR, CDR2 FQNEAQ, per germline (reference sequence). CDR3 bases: TGTGCCAGCAGCGCGGGACTAGCGGGAGGGCCGGGCGAGCAGTACTTC. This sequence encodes CASSAGLAGGPGEQYF.

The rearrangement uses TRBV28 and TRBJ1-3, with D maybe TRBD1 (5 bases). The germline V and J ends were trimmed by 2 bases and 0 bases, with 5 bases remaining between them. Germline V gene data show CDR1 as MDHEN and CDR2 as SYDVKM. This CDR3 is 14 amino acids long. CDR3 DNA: TGTGCCAGCAGTTTAACAGGCTCTGGAAACACCATATATTTT. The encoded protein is CASSLTGSGNTIYF. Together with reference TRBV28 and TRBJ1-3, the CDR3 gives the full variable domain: DVKVTQSSRYLVKRTGEKVFLECVQDMDHENMFWYRQDPGLGLRLIYFSYDVKMKEKGDIPEGYSVSREKKERFSLILESASTNQTSMYLCASSLTGSGNTIYFGEGSWLTVV.

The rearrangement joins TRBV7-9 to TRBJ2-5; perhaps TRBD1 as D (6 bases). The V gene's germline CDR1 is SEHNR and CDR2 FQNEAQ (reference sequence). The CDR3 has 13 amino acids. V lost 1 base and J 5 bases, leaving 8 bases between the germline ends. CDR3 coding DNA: TGTGCCAGCAGCTTAGGGGGGCTGGAGACCCAGTACTTC. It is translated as CASSLGGLETQYF. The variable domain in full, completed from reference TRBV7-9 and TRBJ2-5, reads DTGVSQNPRHKITKRGQNVTFRCDPISEHNRLYWYRQTLGQGPEFLTYFQNEAQLEKSRLLSDRFSAERPKGSFSTLEIQRTEQGDSAMYLCASSLGGLETQYFGPGTRLLVL.

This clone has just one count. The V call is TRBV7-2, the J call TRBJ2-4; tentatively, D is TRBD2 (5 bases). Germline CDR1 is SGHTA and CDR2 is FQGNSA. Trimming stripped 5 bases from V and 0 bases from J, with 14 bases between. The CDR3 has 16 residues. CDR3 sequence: CASSPIPGLAKNIQYF. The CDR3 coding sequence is TGTGCCAGCAGCCCCATTCCGGGGTTAGCCAAAAACATTCAGTACTTC. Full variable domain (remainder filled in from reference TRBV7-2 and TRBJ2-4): GAGVSQSPSNKVTEKGKDVELRCDPISGHTALYWYRQSLGQGLEFLIYFQGNSAPDKSGLPSDRFSAERTGGSVSTLTIQRTQQEDSAVYLCASSPIPGLAKNIQYFGAGTRLSVL.

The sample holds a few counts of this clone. CDR3: CASSETVHGYTF. CDR3 in DNA: TGTGCCAGCAGTGAGACAGTACATGGCTACACCTTC. The chain is built from TRBV2 and TRBJ1-2, with a tentative D call TRBD1 (5 bases). The CDR3 runs to 12 residues. Trimming cost V 3 bases and J 6 bases, with 8 bases left between them. Per germline, CDR1 SNHLY and CDR2 FYNNEI.

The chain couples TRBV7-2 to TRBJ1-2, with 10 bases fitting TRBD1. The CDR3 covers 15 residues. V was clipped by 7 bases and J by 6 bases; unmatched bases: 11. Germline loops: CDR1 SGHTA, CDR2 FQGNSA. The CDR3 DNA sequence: TGTGCCAGCAACGCATGGACAGGGGGTCGAGATGGCTACACCTTC. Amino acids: CASNAWTGGRDGYTF.

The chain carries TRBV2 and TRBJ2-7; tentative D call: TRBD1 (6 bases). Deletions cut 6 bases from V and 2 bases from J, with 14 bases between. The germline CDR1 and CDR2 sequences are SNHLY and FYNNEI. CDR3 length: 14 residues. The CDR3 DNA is TGTGCCAGCAGAAACAGGGAGTTTACCTACGAGCAGTACTTC. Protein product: CASRNREFTYEQYF.

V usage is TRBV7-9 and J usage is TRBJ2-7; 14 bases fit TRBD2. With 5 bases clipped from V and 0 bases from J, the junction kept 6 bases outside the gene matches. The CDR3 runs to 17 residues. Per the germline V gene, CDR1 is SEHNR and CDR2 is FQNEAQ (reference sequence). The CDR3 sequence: CASSSGLAGGLSYEQYF. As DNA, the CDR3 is TGTGCCAGCAGCAGTGGACTAGCGGGAGGTCTCTCCTACGAGCAGTACTTC.

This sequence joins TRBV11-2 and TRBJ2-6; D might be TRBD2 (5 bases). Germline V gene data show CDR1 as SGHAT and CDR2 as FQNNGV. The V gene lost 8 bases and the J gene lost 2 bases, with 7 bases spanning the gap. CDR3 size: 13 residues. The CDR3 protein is CASRDTGANVLTF. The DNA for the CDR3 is TGTGCCAGCCGGGATACTGGGGCCAACGTCCTGACTTTC.

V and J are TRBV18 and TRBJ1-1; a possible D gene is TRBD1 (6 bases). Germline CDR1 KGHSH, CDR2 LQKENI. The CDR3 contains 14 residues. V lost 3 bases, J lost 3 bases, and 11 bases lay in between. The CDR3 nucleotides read TGTGCCAGCTCACCTGGGGGCCTATACACTGAAGCTTTCTTT. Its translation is CASSPGGLYTEAFF.

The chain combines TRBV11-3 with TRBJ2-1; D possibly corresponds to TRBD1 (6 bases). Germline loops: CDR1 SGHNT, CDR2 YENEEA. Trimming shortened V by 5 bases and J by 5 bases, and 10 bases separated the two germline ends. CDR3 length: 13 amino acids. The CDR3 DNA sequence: TGTGCCAGCAGCCTGGACAGCAACAATGAGCAGTTCTTC. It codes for CASSLDSNNEQFF.

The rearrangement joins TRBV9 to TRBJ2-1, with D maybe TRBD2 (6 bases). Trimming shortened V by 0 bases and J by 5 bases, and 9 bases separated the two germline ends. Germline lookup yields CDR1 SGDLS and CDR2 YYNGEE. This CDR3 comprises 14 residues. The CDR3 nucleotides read TGTGCCAGCAGCGTAGGCGGGAAGGACAATGAGCAGTTCTTC. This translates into CASSVGGKDNEQFF.

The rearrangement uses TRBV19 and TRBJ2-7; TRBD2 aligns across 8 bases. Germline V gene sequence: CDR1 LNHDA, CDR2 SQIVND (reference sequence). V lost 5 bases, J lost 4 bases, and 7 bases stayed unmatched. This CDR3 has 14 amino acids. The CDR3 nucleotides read TGTGCCAGTAGTCCTCGGACTAGCAGGTACGAGCAGTACTTC. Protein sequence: CASSPRTSRYEQYF.

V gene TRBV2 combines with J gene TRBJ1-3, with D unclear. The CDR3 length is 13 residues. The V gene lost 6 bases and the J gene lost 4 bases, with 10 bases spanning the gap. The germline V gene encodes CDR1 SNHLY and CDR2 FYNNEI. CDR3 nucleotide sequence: TGTGCCAGCAGGCTAACCTCAGGAAACACCATATATTTT. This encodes CASRLTSGNTIYF.

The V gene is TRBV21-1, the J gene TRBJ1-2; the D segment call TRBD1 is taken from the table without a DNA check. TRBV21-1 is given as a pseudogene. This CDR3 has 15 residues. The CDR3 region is CASSKGGTGFYGYTF. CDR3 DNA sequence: TGTGCCAGCAGCAAAGGAGGGACAGGCTTCTATGGCTACACCTTC.

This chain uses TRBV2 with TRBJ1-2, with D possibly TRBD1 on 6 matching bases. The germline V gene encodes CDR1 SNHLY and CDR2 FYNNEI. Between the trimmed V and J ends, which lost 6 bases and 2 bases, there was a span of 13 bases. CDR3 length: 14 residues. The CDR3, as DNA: TGTGCCAGCAGATTGACAGGTTCGAACTATGGCTACACCTTC. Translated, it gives CASRLTGSNYGYTF.

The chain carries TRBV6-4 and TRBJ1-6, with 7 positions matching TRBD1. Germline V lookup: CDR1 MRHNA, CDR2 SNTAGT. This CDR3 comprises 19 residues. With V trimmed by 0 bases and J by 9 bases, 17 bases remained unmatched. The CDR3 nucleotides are TGTGCCAGCAGTGACTCCGACCCTCAGGGGGACTTTTGGAGTTCACCCCTCCACTTT. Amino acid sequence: CASSDSDPQGDFWSSPLHF.

The CDR3 protein is CASSEPGRFDQPQHF. The DNA for the CDR3 is TGCGCCAGCAGTGAGCCGGGGAGATTCGATCAGCCCCAGCATTTT. The rearrangement joins TRBV10-2 to TRBJ1-5; the D is unclear. Between the trimmed V and J ends, which lost 2 bases and 5 bases, there was a span of 13 bases. The CDR3 runs to 15 residues. The germline gives CDR1 WSHSY, CDR2 SAAADI.

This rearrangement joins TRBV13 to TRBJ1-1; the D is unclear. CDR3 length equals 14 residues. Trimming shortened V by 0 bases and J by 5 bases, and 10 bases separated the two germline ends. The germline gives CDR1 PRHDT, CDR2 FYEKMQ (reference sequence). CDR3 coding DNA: TGTGCCAGCAGCTTAGGCCGTGGAGCAACTGAAGCTTTCTTT. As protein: CASSLGRGATEAFF. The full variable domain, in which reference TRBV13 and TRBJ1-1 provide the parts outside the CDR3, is AAGVIQSPRHLIKEKRETATLKCYPIPRHDTVYWYQQGPGQDPQFLISFYEKMQSDKGSIPDRFSAQQFSDYHSELNMSSLELGDSALYFCASSLGRGATEAFFGQGTRLTVV.

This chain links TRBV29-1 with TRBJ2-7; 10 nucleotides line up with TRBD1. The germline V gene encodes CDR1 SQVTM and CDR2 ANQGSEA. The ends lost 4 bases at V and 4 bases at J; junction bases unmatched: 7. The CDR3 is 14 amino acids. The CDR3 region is CSVAFRTGGYEQYF. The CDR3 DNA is TGCAGCGTTGCATTCAGGACAGGGGGATACGAGCAGTACTTC.